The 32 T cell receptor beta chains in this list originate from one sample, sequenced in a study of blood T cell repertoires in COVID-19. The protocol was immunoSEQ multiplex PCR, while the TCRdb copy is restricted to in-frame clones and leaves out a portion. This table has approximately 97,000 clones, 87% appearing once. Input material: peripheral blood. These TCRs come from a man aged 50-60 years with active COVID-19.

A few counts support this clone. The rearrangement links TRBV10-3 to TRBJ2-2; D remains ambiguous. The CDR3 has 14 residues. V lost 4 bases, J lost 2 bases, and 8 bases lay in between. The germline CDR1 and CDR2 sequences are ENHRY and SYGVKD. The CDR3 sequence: CAISGAGNTGELFF. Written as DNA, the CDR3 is TGTGCCATCAGTGGGGCAGGCAACACCGGGGAGCTGTTTTTT.

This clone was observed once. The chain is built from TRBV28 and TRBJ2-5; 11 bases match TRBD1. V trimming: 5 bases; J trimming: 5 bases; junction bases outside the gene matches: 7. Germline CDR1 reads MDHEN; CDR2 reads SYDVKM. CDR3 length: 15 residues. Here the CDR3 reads CASSDRTGGSETQYF. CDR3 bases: TGTGCCAGCAGTGACAGGACAGGGGGCTCGGAGACCCAGTACTTC. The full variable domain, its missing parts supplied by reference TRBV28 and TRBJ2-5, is DVKVTQSSRYLVKRTGEKVFLECVQDMDHENMFWYRQDPGLGLRLIYFSYDVKMKEKGDIPEGYSVSREKKERFSLILESASTNQTSMYLCASSDRTGGSETQYFGPGTRLLVL.

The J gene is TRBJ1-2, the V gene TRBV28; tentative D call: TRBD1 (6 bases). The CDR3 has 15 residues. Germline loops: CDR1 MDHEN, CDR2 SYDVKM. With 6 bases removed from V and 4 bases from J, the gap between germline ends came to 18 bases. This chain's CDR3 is CASSPGQTGVYGYTF. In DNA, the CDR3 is TGTGCCAGCAGCCCCGGACAGACTGGGGTCTATGGCTACACCTTC.

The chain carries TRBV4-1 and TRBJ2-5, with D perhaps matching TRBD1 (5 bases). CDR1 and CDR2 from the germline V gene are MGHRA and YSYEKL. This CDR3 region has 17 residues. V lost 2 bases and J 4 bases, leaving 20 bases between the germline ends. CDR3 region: CASSQFFSAGKGETQYF. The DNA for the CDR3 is TGCGCCAGCAGCCAATTTTTCTCAGCAGGGAAGGGAGAGACCCAGTACTTC.

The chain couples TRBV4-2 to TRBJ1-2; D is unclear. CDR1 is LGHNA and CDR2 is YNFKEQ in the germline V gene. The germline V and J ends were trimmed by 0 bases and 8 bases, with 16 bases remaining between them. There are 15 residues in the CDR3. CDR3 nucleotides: TGTGCCAGCAGCCAAGAGAGCCGGCCCGAGCGAGGCTACACCTTC. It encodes CASSQESRPERGYTF.

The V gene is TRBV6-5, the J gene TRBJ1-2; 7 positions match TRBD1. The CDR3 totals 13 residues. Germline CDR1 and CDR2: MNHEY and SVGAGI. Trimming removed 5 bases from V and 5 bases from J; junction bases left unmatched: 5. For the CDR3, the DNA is TGTGCCAGCAGTACAGGGGACTTATATGGCTACACCTTC. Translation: CASSTGDLYGYTF.

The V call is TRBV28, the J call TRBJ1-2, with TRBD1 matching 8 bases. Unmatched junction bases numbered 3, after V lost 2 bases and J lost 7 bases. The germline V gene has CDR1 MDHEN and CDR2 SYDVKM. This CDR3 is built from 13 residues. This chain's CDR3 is CASSLQGAGGYTF. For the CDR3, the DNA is TGTGCCAGCAGTTTACAGGGGGCGGGTGGCTACACCTTC.

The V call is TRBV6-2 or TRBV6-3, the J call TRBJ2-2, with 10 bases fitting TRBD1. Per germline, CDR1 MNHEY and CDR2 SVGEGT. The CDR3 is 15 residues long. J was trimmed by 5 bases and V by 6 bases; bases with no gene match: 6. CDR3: CASSSRDRGTGELFF. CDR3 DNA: TGTGCCAGCAGCAGCCGGGACAGGGGTACCGGGGAGCTGTTTTTT.

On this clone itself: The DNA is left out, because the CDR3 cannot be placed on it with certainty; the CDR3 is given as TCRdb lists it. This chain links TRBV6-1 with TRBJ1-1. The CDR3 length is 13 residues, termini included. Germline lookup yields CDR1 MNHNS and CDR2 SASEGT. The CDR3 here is CASSEMFGVGTFF.

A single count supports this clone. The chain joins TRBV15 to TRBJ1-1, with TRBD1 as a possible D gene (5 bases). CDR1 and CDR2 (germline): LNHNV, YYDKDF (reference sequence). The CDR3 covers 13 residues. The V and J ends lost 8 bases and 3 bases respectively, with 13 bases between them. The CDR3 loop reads CATHRGSDTEAFF. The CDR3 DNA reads TGTGCCACCCACCGGGGGTCAGACACTGAAGCTTTCTTT.

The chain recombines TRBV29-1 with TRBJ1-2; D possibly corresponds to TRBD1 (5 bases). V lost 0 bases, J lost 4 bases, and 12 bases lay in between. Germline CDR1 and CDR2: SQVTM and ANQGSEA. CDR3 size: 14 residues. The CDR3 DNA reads TGCAGCGTTGAAGATCCAGGGTTGGGCTATGGCTACACCTTC. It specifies CSVEDPGLGYGYTF. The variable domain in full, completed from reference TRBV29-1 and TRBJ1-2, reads SAVISQKPSRDICQRGTSLTIQCQVDSQVTMMFWYRQQPGQSLTLIATANQGSEATYESGFVIDKFPISRPNLTFSTLTVSNMSPEDSSIYLCSVEDPGLGYGYTFGSGTRLTVV.

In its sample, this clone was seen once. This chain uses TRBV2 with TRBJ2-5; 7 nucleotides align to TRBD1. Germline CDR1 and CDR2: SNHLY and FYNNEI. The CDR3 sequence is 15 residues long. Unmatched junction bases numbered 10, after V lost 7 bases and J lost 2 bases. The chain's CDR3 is CASIDPPGGQETQYF. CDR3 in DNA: TGTGCCAGCATCGACCCCCCAGGGGGTCAAGAGACCCAGTACTTC.

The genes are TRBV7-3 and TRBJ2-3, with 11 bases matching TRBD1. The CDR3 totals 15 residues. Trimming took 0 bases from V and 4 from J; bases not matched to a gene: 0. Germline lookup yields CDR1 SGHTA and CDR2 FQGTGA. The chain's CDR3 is CASSLTGQGADTQYF. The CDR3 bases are TGTGCCAGCAGCTTAACGGGACAGGGGGCAGATACGCAGTATTTT.

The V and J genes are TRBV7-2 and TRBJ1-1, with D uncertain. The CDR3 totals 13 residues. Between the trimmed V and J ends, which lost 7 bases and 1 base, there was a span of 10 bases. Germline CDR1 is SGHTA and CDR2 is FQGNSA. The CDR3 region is CASKRGSNTEAFF. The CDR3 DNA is TGTGCCAGCAAGCGGGGATCGAACACTGAAGCTTTCTTT. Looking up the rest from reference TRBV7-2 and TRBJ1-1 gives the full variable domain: GAGVSQSPSNKVTEKGKDVELRCDPISGHTALYWYRQSLGQGLEFLIYFQGNSAPDKSGLPSDRFSAERTGGSVSTLTIQRTQQEDSAVYLCASKRGSNTEAFFGQGTRLTVV.

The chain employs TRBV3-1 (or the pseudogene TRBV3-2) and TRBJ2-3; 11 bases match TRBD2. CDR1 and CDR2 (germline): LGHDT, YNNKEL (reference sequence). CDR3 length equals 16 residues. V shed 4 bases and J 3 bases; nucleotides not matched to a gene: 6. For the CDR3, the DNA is TGTGCCAGCAGCCGCCGACTAGCGGGGCTGACAGATACGCAGTATTTT. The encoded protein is CASSRRLAGLTDTQYF.

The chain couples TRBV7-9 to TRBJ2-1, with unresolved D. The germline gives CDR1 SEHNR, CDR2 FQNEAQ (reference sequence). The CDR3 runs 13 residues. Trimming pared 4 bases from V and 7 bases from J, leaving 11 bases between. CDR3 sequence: CASSSRLRNEQFF. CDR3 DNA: TGTGCCAGCAGCTCTCGACTTCGGAATGAGCAGTTCTTC.

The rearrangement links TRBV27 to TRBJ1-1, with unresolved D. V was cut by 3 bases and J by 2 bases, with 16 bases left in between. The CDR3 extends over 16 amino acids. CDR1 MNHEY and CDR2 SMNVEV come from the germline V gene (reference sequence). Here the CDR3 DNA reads TGTGCCAGCAGTTTCGCATACGAGACGGGTAACACTGAAGCTTTCTTT. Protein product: CASSFAYETGNTEAFF.

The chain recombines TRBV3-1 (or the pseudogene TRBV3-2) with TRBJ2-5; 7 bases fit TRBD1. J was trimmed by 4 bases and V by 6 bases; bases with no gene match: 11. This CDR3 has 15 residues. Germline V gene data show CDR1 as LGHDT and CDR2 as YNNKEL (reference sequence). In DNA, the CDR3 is TGTGCCAGCAGGGGGAAGACAGGGTGGAGAGAGACCCAGTACTTC. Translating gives CASRGKTGWRETQYF.

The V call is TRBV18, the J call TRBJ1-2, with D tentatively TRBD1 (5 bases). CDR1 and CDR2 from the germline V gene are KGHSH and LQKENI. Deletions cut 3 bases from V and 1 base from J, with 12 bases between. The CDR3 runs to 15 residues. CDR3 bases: TGTGCCAGCTCACCCCAGGGCGGGATTAACTATGGCTACACCTTC. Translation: CASSPQGGINYGYTF. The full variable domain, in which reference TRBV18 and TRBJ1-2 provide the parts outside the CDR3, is NAGVMQNPRHLVRRRGQEARLRCSPMKGHSHVYWYRQLPEEGLKFMVYLQKENIIDESGMPKERFSAEFPKEGPSILRIQQVVRGDSAAYFCASSPQGGINYGYTFGSGTRLTVV.

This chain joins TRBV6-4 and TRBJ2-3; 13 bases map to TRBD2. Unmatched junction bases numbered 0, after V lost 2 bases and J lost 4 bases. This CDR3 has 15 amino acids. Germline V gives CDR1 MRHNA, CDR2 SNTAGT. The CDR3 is CASSDGTSGADTQYF. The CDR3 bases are TGTGCCAGCAGTGACGGGACTAGCGGGGCAGATACGCAGTATTTT.

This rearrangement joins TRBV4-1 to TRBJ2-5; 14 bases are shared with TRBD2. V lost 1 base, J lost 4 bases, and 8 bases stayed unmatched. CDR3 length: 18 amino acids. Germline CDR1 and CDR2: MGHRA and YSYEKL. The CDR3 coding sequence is TGCGCCAGCAGCCAAGTCCGACTAGCGGGGGGGCAGCGAGAGACCCAGTACTTC. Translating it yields CASSQVRLAGGQRETQYF.

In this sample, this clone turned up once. The chain's CDR3 is CASSGNTGGLLSNEKLFF. For the CDR3, the DNA is TGTGCCAGCAGCGGAAACACAGGGGGGCTTCTGTCTAATGAAAAACTGTTTTTT. This chain joins TRBV9 and TRBJ1-4; the match to TRBD1 covers 8 bases. V shed 3 bases and J 3 bases; nucleotides not matched to a gene: 13. Per the germline V gene, CDR1 is SGDLS and CDR2 is YYNGEE. The CDR3 runs to 18 residues.

The CDR3 nucleotides read TGTGCCAGCAGCGCCAAACAACCTCCGGGTGAGCAGTACTTC. This codes for CASSAKQPPGEQYF. V usage is TRBV7-9 and J usage is TRBJ2-7, with unresolved D. V was clipped by 5 bases and J by 7 bases, with 18 bases between them. CDR3 length equals 14 residues. Germline CDR1 is SEHNR and CDR2 is FQNEAQ (reference sequence).

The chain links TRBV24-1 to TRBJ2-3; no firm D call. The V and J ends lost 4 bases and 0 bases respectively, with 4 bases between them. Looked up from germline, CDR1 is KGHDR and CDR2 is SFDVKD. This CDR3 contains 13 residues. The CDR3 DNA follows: TGTGCCACCAGTGAGCGGAGCACAGATACGCAGTATTTT. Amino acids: CATSERSTDTQYF.

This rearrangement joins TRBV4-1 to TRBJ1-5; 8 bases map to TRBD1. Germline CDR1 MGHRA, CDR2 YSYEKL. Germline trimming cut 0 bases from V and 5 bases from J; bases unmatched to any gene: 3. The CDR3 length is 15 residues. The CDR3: CASSQDLTGDQPQHF. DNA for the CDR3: TGCGCCAGCAGCCAAGATTTGACAGGGGATCAGCCCCAGCATTTT.

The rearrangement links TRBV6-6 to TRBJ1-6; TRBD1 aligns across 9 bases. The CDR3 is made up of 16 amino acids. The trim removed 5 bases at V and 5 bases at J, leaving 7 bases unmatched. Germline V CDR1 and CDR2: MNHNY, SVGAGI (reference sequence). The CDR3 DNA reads TGTGCCAGCAGTCCACGACAGGGGGGAAATAATTCACCCCTCCACTTT. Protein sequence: CASSPRQGGNNSPLHF.

The CDR3 region has the DNA TGTGCCAGCAGTGAAGCACTGCAGGGCAATCAGCCCCAGCATTTT. It is translated as CASSEALQGNQPQHF. The chain has TRBV6-1 and TRBJ1-5; no reliable D call. The V and J ends lost 0 bases and 2 bases respectively, with 8 bases between them. The germline gives CDR1 MNHNS, CDR2 SASEGT. CDR3 length equals 15 residues.

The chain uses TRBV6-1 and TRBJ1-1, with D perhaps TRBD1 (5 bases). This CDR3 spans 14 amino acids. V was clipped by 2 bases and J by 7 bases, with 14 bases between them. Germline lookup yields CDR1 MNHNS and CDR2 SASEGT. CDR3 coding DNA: TGTGCCAGCAGTGAAAGTGGGGGGACCAGTGAAGCTTTCTTT. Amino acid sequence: CASSESGGTSEAFF.

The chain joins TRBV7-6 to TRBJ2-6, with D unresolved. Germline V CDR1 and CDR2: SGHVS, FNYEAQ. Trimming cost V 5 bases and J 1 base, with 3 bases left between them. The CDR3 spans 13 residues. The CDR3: CASSRSGANVLTF. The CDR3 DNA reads TGTGCCAGCAGCCGGTCTGGGGCCAACGTCCTGACTTTC.

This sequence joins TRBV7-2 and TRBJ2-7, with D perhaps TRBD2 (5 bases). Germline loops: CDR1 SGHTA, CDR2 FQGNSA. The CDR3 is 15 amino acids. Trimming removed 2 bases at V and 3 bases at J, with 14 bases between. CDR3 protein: CASSLNRLAFYEQYF. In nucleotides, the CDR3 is TGTGCCAGCAGCTTAAATCGCCTAGCCTTCTACGAGCAGTACTTC. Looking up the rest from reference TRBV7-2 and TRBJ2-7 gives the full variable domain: GAGVSQSPSNKVTEKGKDVELRCDPISGHTALYWYRQSLGQGLEFLIYFQGNSAPDKSGLPSDRFSAERTGGSVSTLTIQRTQQEDSAVYLCASSLNRLAFYEQYFGPGTRLTVT.

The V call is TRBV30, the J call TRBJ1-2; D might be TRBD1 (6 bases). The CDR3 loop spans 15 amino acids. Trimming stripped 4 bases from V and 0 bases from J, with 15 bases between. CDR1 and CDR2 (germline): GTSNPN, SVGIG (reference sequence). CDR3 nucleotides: TGTGCCTGGACCAGGGGAGGGGGAGCTAACTATGGCTACACCTTC. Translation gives CAWTRGGGANYGYTF.

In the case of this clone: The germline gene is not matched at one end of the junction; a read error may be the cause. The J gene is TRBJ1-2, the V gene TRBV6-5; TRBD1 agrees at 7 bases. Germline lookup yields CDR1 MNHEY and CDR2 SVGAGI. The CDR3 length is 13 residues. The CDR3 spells CASSSTGASLGNF. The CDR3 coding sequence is TGTGCCAGCAGTTCAACAGGGGCCTCATTGGGGAACTTC.